The clone carrying this TCR beta chain was counted a single time. This entry belongs to a study of T cell changes during pregnancy in multiple sclerosis. Per the germline V gene, CDR1 is LNHDA and CDR2 is SQIVND (reference sequence). V lost 6 bases, J lost 4 bases, and 1 base stayed unmatched. The CDR3 loop spans 13 amino acids. Profiled with immunoSEQ multiplex PCR; TCRdb holds only in-frame clones, not every one. The sample consists of 60,000 to 75,000 clones, more than 90% of them appearing once. Material: peripheral blood, obtained in the second trimester of pregnancy. This receptor was obtained from a female donor with multiple sclerosis, enrolled in a pregnancy study. V is TRBV19 and J is TRBJ1-1, with 11 positions matching TRBD1. The CDR3 region is CASRDRGPTEAFF. In DNA form, the CDR3 reads TGTGCCAGTAGGGACAGGGGGCCCACTGAAGCTTTCTTT.